Each of the 31 T cell receptor beta chains below was sequenced from the same sample in a study of blood T cell repertoires in COVID-19. Measured with immunoSEQ multiplex PCR; TCRdb has only the in-frame clones, and not every one. The data contain about 230,000 clones, approximately 83% of them singletons. The material sequenced was peripheral blood. These receptors all stem from a man aged 35 to 55 with acute or convalescent COVID-19.

The chain uses TRBV19 and TRBJ2-7, with no clear D. The CDR3 contains 14 residues. Germline assignment: CDR1 LNHDA and CDR2 SQIVND (reference sequence). Trimming removed 3 bases from V and 2 bases from J, with 11 bases in between. The CDR3 DNA is TGTGCCAGTAGTATGCAGGCCGGTACCTACGAGCAGTACTTC. Amino acid sequence: CASSMQAGTYEQYF.

V gene TRBV7-2 combines with J gene TRBJ2-7; 11 bases agree with TRBD1. V dropped 5 bases and J dropped 6; count of bases not matched to a gene: 3. The length of the CDR3 is 13 residues. Per germline, CDR1 SGHTA and CDR2 FQGNSA. The CDR3 is CASSGQGAGEQYF. As DNA, the CDR3 is TGTGCCAGCAGCGGACAGGGGGCAGGCGAGCAGTACTTC. The full variable domain, rest sourced from reference TRBV7-2 and TRBJ2-7, is GAGVSQSPSNKVTEKGKDVELRCDPISGHTALYWYRQSLGQGLEFLIYFQGNSAPDKSGLPSDRFSAERTGGSVSTLTIQRTQQEDSAVYLCASSGQGAGEQYFGPGTRLTVT.

This clone was counted once. The chain has TRBV2 and TRBJ2-7; TRBD2 agrees at 7 bases. CDR1 SNHLY and CDR2 FYNNEI come from the germline V gene. The CDR3 runs 12 residues. V was pared by 7 bases and J by 9 bases, with 9 bases of the junction left unmatched. The CDR3 sequence is CASTVGGTAQYF. The CDR3 nucleotides read TGTGCCAGCACCGTCGGGGGGACGGCGCAGTACTTC.

The genes are TRBV15 and TRBJ2-3; no definite D call. This CDR3 contains 13 residues. Trimming stripped 6 bases from V and 2 bases from J, with 9 bases between. Germline CDR1 reads LNHNV; CDR2 reads YYDKDF (reference sequence). CDR3 amino acids: CATSRRDTDTQYF. The DNA of the CDR3 is TGTGCCACCAGTCGGAGAGACACAGATACGCAGTATTTT.

The chain has TRBV6-5 and TRBJ2-7; a possible D gene is TRBD1 (5 bases). Germline V gene sequence: CDR1 MNHEY, CDR2 SVGAGI. Trimming pared 11 bases from V and 2 bases from J, leaving 22 bases between. The CDR3 runs to 15 residues. The CDR3 loop is CASQNDQGSTYEQYF. The CDR3 DNA sequence: TGTGCCTCACAAAACGACCAGGGTAGTACCTACGAGCAGTACTTC.

There are a few counts of this clone. The chain joins TRBV6-5 to TRBJ2-4, with 9 bases fitting TRBD1. Germline V lookup: CDR1 MNHEY, CDR2 SVGAGI. This CDR3 is built from 14 residues. After removal of 9 bases from V and 6 bases from J, the junction contained 9 bases not matched to a gene. CDR3: CASHTGGSGNIQYF. The CDR3 nucleotides read TGTGCCAGTCACACAGGGGGCTCGGGAAACATTCAGTACTTC.

The rearrangement joins TRBV2 to TRBJ2-3; D not resolved. Germline V gene lookup returns CDR1 SNHLY and CDR2 FYNNEI. The CDR3 contains 14 residues. Trimming removed 1 base at V and 2 bases at J, with 7 bases between. CDR3 DNA: TGTGCCAGCAGTGAAGGTTCCTTCACAGATACGCAGTATTTT. Protein: CASSEGSFTDTQYF.

This clone was observed a handful of times. This sequence joins TRBV7-2 and TRBJ2-6; D remains unclear. The CDR3 covers 15 residues. Germline CDR1 and CDR2: SGHTA and FQGNSA. The V end lost 5 bases, the J end lost 1 base, and 9 bases lay between the germline ends. The CDR3 sequence is CASSVMRSGANVLTF. CDR3 sequence (DNA): TGTGCCAGCAGCGTTATGCGATCTGGGGCCAACGTCCTGACTTTC. The full variable domain, its missing parts supplied by reference TRBV7-2 and TRBJ2-6, is GAGVSQSPSNKVTEKGKDVELRCDPISGHTALYWYRQSLGQGLEFLIYFQGNSAPDKSGLPSDRFSAERTGGSVSTLTIQRTQQEDSAVYLCASSVMRSGANVLTFGAGSRLTVL.

The V gene is TRBV12-5, the J gene TRBJ2-7; 12 bases are shared with TRBD1. Germline V gives CDR1 LGHNT, CDR2 FRNRAP. The V segment lost 7 bases and the J segment 5 bases; nucleotides outside the gene matches: 3. This CDR3 contains 13 residues. CDR3 DNA: TGTGCTAGTGCCGGGACAGGGGGCCACGAGCAGTACTTC. Amino acid sequence: CASAGTGGHEQYF.

This rearrangement joins TRBV11-3 to TRBJ2-3, with D unresolved. Looked up from germline, CDR1 is SGHNT and CDR2 is YENEEA. V was cut by 5 bases and J by 3 bases, with 9 bases left in between. CDR3 length equals 13 residues. The CDR3 sequence is CASSLTATDTQYF. In DNA form, the CDR3 reads TGTGCCAGCAGCCTAACAGCTACAGATACGCAGTATTTT. The variable domain in full, with the rest retrieved from reference TRBV11-3 and TRBJ2-3, is EAGVVQSPRYKIIEKKQPVAFWCNPISGHNTLYWYLQNLGQGPELLIRYENEEAVDDSQLPKDRFSAERLKGVDSTLKIQPAELGDSAVYLCASSLTATDTQYFGPGTRLTVL.

The chain uses TRBV11-2 and TRBJ2-3, with TRBD2 matching over 16 bases. V gave up 5 bases and J gave up 5 bases; unmatched junction bases: 10. The CDR3 is 18 residues long. The V gene's germline CDR1 is SGHAT and CDR2 FQNNGV. The CDR3 loop is CASSAPGTSGRAVDTQYF. The CDR3 DNA reads as TGTGCCAGCAGCGCGCCCGGGACTAGCGGGAGGGCCGTAGATACGCAGTATTTT.

In its sample, this clone was seen once. The J gene is TRBJ2-5, the V gene TRBV11-2; weak D call: TRBD2 (5 bases). The CDR3 sequence is 12 residues long. Per the germline V gene, CDR1 is SGHAT and CDR2 is FQNNGV. The V end was cut by 3 bases, the J end by 7 bases, with 9 bases between. This chain's CDR3 is CASSLGEGTQYF. The CDR3 nucleotides are TGTGCCAGCAGCTTGGGCGAGGGGACCCAGTACTTC.

This clone was seen once. This chain links TRBV7-9 with TRBJ2-4; 8 bases fit TRBD2. From germline, CDR1 is SEHNR and CDR2 FQNEAQ (reference sequence). This CDR3 comprises 17 residues. Unmatched junction bases numbered 10, after V lost 1 base and J lost 5 bases. The CDR3 loop is CASSLVTSGSRQNIQYF. The CDR3, as DNA: TGTGCCAGCAGCTTAGTTACCAGCGGGAGTCGCCAAAACATTCAGTACTTC. Supplemented by reference TRBV7-9 and TRBJ2-4, the full variable domain reads DTGVSQNPRHKITKRGQNVTFRCDPISEHNRLYWYRQTLGQGPEFLTYFQNEAQLEKSRLLSDRFSAERPKGSFSTLEIQRTEQGDSAMYLCASSLVTSGSRQNIQYFGAGTRLSVL.

The chain is built from TRBV3-1 (or the pseudogene TRBV3-2) and TRBJ1-5, with 9 bases that match TRBD1. This CDR3 is built from 17 residues. V shed 2 bases, J shed 3 bases, and the junction held 8 bases outside the gene matches. Germline V CDR1 and CDR2: LGHDT, YNNKEL (reference sequence). Here the CDR3 reads CASSQSGTGLLNQPQHF. The DNA for the CDR3 is TGTGCCAGCAGCCAATCCGGGACAGGGCTACTCAATCAGCCCCAGCATTTT.

This chain connects TRBV27 to TRBJ1-1; D gene uncertain. CDR1 is MNHEY, CDR2 SMNVEV, per germline (reference sequence). Trimming took 9 bases from V and 0 from J, leaving 23 bases between them. CDR3 length equals 17 residues. As DNA, the CDR3 is TGTGCCAGTTACCTTAGAGGGTTTCCTAACATGAACACTGAAGCTTTCTTT. As protein: CASYLRGFPNMNTEAFF.

The chain uses TRBV6-5 and TRBJ1-2, with 10 bases aligning to TRBD1. Germline CDR1 and CDR2: MNHEY and SVGAGI. The CDR3 loop spans 16 amino acids. With 0 bases clipped from V and 5 bases from J, the junction kept 6 bases outside the gene matches. CDR3 nucleotide sequence: TGTGCCAGCAGTTACTCAACCTCGGGACAGGGGTATGGCTACACCTTC. It specifies CASSYSTSGQGYGYTF.

The chain employs TRBV6-6 and TRBJ1-4; 8 positions agree with TRBD1. Trimming cost V 6 bases and J 8 bases; bases outside gene matches: 8. The germline gives CDR1 MNHNY, CDR2 SVGAGI (reference sequence). This CDR3 contains 14 residues. This CDR3 is CASSRQGRGEKLFF. CDR3 DNA sequence: TGTGCCAGCAGCAGACAGGGGAGAGGGGAAAAACTGTTTTTT.

V is TRBV5-5 and J is TRBJ1-1; D gene unclear. CDR3 length: 14 residues. Trimming cost V 2 bases and J 2 bases, with 10 bases left between them. Germline V CDR1 and CDR2: SGHKS, YYEKEE (reference sequence). The CDR3 is CASSFQVTNTEAFF. The CDR3 region has the DNA TGTGCCAGCAGCTTCCAGGTAACAAACACTGAAGCTTTCTTT.

This sequence joins TRBV12-5 and TRBJ2-6, with unresolved D. Trimming removed 5 bases from V and 4 bases from J, with 12 bases in between. Germline V lookup: CDR1 LGHNT, CDR2 FRNRAP. The CDR3 covers 15 residues. Here the CDR3 DNA reads TGTGCTAGTGGTCTCAGTCGTCCCGGGGCCAACGTCCTGACTTTC. This gives the protein CASGLSRPGANVLTF.

The V call is TRBV19, the J call TRBJ1-2; 8 nucleotides align to TRBD1. This CDR3 has 13 amino acids. Unmatched junction bases numbered 5, after V lost 3 bases and J lost 8 bases. Germline V gene sequence: CDR1 LNHDA, CDR2 SQIVND (reference sequence). CDR3 in DNA: TGTGCCAGTAGTATCGACAGGGGATTAGGCTACACCTTC. Translation: CASSIDRGLGYTF.

This clone was counted a few times. J is TRBJ2-2 and V is TRBV6-1; D gene uncertain. The ends were cut back, 1 base at V and 6 bases at J, with 12 bases in the middle. This CDR3 is built from 15 residues. CDR1 is MNHNS and CDR2 is SASEGT in the germline V gene. The DNA for the CDR3 is TGTGCCAGCAGTGAAGGGAGTTTCGACGCCGGGGAGCTGTTTTTT. Amino acids: CASSEGSFDAGELFF.

V gene TRBV19 combines with J gene TRBJ1-6; perhaps TRBD1 as D (6 bases). The CDR3 contains 15 residues. The germline CDR1 and CDR2 sequences are LNHDA and SQIVND (reference sequence). V was pared by 3 bases and J by 4 bases, with 10 bases between. The CDR3 DNA sequence: TGTGCCAGTAGTATTGCGGACAGTTATAATTCACCCCTCCACTTT. It codes for CASSIADSYNSPLHF.

This clone is a singleton in its sample. V usage is TRBV19 and J usage is TRBJ1-1; D is unclear. The V gene lost 7 bases and the J gene lost 4 bases, with 16 bases spanning the gap. Germline CDR1 is LNHDA and CDR2 is SQIVND (reference sequence). The length of the CDR3 is 14 residues. Here the CDR3 DNA reads TGTGCCAGTACCTTCGGGTATGGAAGCACTGAAGCTTTCTTT. Amino acid sequence: CASTFGYGSTEAFF.

V usage is TRBV2 and J usage is TRBJ1-2, with no clear D. The length of the CDR3 is 14 residues. V shed 5 bases and J shed 4 bases, with 14 bases lying between them. The germline gives CDR1 SNHLY, CDR2 FYNNEI. CDR3 sequence: CASSSQDILYGYTF. The CDR3 DNA reads TGTGCCAGCAGTTCCCAAGACATCCTCTATGGCTACACCTTC.

The V call is TRBV5-1, the J call TRBJ1-1; D is possibly TRBD1 (5 bases). The CDR3 length is 14 residues. Germline CDR1 is SGHRS and CDR2 is YFSETQ. V gave up 0 bases and J gave up 4 bases, with 10 bases separating them. CDR3: CASSLVGLGTEAFF. In DNA form, the CDR3 reads TGCGCCAGCAGCTTGGTGGGGCTCGGCACTGAAGCTTTCTTT.

This sequence joins TRBV11-2 and TRBJ2-3; 10 bases fit TRBD2. The CDR3 totals 16 residues. Germline V gene data show CDR1 as SGHAT and CDR2 as FQNNGV. The trim removed 5 bases at V and 6 bases at J, leaving 11 bases unmatched. CDR3 region: CASSPPGLAGVDTQYF. The CDR3 nucleotides are TGTGCCAGCAGCCCTCCAGGCCTAGCGGGAGTTGATACGCAGTATTTT.

This clone appeared once. Written as DNA, the CDR3 is TGTGCCAGCAGTTCCAATTGGAACACTGAAGCTTTCTTT. It yields the protein CASSSNWNTEAFF. The chain joins TRBV28 to TRBJ1-1, with D unresolved. V was trimmed by 4 bases and J by 1 base, leaving 7 bases between them. This CDR3 region has 13 residues. Germline assignment: CDR1 MDHEN and CDR2 SYDVKM. The whole variable domain, remainder taken from reference TRBV28 and TRBJ1-1, is DVKVTQSSRYLVKRTGEKVFLECVQDMDHENMFWYRQDPGLGLRLIYFSYDVKMKEKGDIPEGYSVSREKKERFSLILESASTNQTSMYLCASSSNWNTEAFFGQGTRLTVV.

The sample holds one count of this clone. V gene TRBV6-5 combines with J gene TRBJ2-2; weak D call: TRBD1 (6 bases). Per germline, CDR1 MNHEY and CDR2 SVGAGI. This CDR3 is built from 15 residues. With 1 base removed from V and 7 bases from J, the gap between germline ends came to 13 bases. CDR3 protein: CASSYYRERIGELFF. For the CDR3, the DNA is TGTGCCAGCAGTTACTACAGGGAAAGGATCGGGGAGCTGTTTTTT.

The V gene is TRBV7-3, the J gene TRBJ2-3; TRBD2 aligns across 7 bases. Germline lookup yields CDR1 SGHTA and CDR2 FQGTGA. Trimming cost V 2 bases and J 1 base; bases outside gene matches: 0. The length of the CDR3 is 14 residues. The CDR3 bases are TGTGCCAGCAGCTTAGCGGGGGGCACAGATACGCAGTATTTT. Amino acid sequence: CASSLAGGTDTQYF.

The chain combines TRBV29-1 with TRBJ1-1, with 7 bases matching TRBD1. The germline gives CDR1 SQVTM, CDR2 ANQGSEA. Trimming cost V 4 bases and J 1 base; bases outside gene matches: 6. The CDR3 contains 14 residues. CDR3 sequence reads: CSVAKGAGNTEAFF. The DNA for the CDR3 is TGCAGCGTTGCTAAGGGGGCGGGGAACACTGAAGCTTTCTTT.

The rearrangement uses TRBV18 and TRBJ1-1; 7 nucleotides match TRBD1. J was trimmed by 9 bases and V by 6 bases; bases with no gene match: 4. CDR3 size: 11 residues. Germline CDR1 reads KGHSH; CDR2 reads LQKENI. The CDR3 spells CASSQGDQAFF. In DNA form, the CDR3 reads TGTGCCAGCTCCCAGGGGGATCAAGCTTTCTTT.